This TCR beta chain was profiled in a study of T-cell reconstitution after alpha-beta-depleted transplantation in children. As it was prepared, the TCRbeta library received unique molecular identifiers. TCRdb reanalysed the PCR reads using MiXCR and keeps one entry per CDR3 protein. Of about 160,000 distinct CDR3 sequences detected, approximately 12% appear once; the ten largest clones hold about 13%. The CDR3 consists of 13 residues. Trimming removed 0 bases at V and 3 bases at J, with 6 bases between. CDR1 is SGHRS and CDR2 is YFSETQ in the germline V gene. Study results and caveats: It was surviving recipient T cells and thymic progenitors that gave some patients high TCRbeta diversity at day 60.

This clonotype was picked up many times. Its antigen is not identified. Sequenced material: PBMCs, taken before TCRalphabeta/CD19-depleted stem cell transplant. This TCR came from a boy aged 2 to 10 with acute myeloid leukemia, due to receive a stem cell transplant. The chain links TRBV5-1 to TRBJ1-2; no clear D gene. The CDR3 protein is CASSLDGDYGYTF. The DNA of the CDR3 is TGCGCCAGCAGCTTGGACGGGGACTATGGCTACACCTTC.